Listed below are T cell receptor beta chains from one sample, sequenced in a study of blood T cell repertoires in COVID-19. Generated by immunoSEQ multiplex PCR, the TCRdb table keeps only in-frame clones and is missing some. This sample has approximately 76,000 clones, with approximately 87% found just once. Sample: peripheral blood. The receptors shown here come from a man older than 75 in a cohort sampled during active COVID-19. CDR3s include the opening cysteine and the closing phenylalanine or tryptophan. The D gene is left open where the match is weak. Clone size is not always given. Where it is, it says once, few, many or a class for expanded clones.

CDR3nt: TGTGCCAGCAGCCAAGAGCGACTAGCCCGGGAGCTGTTTTTT; CDR3aa: CASSQERLARELFF; len: 14; d_gene: TRBD2; j_gene: TRBJ2-2; abundance: .; v_gene: TRBV3-1/TRBV3-2
CDR3nt: TGCGCCAGCAGTGAACAGGGGAAGGGGGATGGCTACACCTTC; CDR3aa: CASSEQGKGDGYTF; len: 14; d_gene: TRBD1; j_gene: TRBJ1-2; abundance: .; v_gene: TRBV10-1
CDR3nt: TGTGCCAGCAGCCGTTACCCCCAGGGAACCGGGAGGACTGAAGCTTTCTTT; CDR3aa: CASSRYPQGTGRTEAFF; len: 17; d_gene: .; j_gene: TRBJ1-1; abundance: .; v_gene: TRBV7-3
CDR3nt: TGTGCCAGCAGTTACGGGAGGGGGGGTGAAAAACTGTTTTTT; CDR3aa: CASSYGRGGEKLFF; len: 14; d_gene: .; j_gene: TRBJ1-4; abundance: .; v_gene: TRBV6-5
CDR3nt: TGTGCCAGCAGCCGGGAGGATAGCCAGTTCTTC; CDR3aa: CASSREDSQFF; len: 11; d_gene: TRBD2; j_gene: TRBJ2-1; abundance: .; v_gene: TRBV2
CDR3nt: TGTGCCAGCAGTAGGGGTGATGAGCAGTTCTTC; CDR3aa: CASSRGDEQFF; len: 11; d_gene: .; j_gene: TRBJ2-1; abundance: .; v_gene: TRBV12-3/TRBV12-4
CDR3nt: TGTGCCATCAAGGGCAGGGATACCACCGGGGAGCTGTTTTTT; CDR3aa: CAIKGRDTTGELFF; len: 14; d_gene: .; j_gene: TRBJ2-2; abundance: .; v_gene: TRBV10-3
CDR3nt: TGTGCCAGCTCACTGGGACAGAAGAACACTGAAGCTTTCTTT; CDR3aa: CASSLGQKNTEAFF; len: 14; d_gene: TRBD1; j_gene: TRBJ1-1; abundance: .; v_gene: TRBV18
CDR3nt: TGTGCCAGCAGCCAAATTACAGGGGCGCCTAACTATGGCTACACCTTC; CDR3aa: CASSQITGAPNYGYTF; len: 16; d_gene: TRBD1; j_gene: TRBJ1-2; abundance: .; v_gene: TRBV3-1/TRBV3-2
CDR3nt: TGTGCCAGCAGTTTGTCACTAGATACGCAGTATTTT; CDR3aa: CASSLSLDTQYF; len: 12; d_gene: .; j_gene: TRBJ2-3; abundance: .; v_gene: TRBV6-2/TRBV6-3
CDR3nt: TGTGCCAGCACCTTAGACGGACTCTATGGCTACACCTTC; CDR3aa: CASTLDGLYGYTF; len: 13; d_gene: .; j_gene: TRBJ1-2; abundance: .; v_gene: TRBV7-9
CDR3nt: TGTGCCAGCAGTTGGACGACAGGGTCTGGCAATCAGCCCCAGCATTTT; CDR3aa: CASSWTTGSGNQPQHF; len: 16; d_gene: TRBD1; j_gene: TRBJ1-5; abundance: .; v_gene: TRBV6-6
CDR3nt: TGCGCCAGCAGCCAAAACACTGGAAACACCATATATTTT; CDR3aa: CASSQNTGNTIYF; len: 13; d_gene: .; j_gene: TRBJ1-3; abundance: .; v_gene: TRBV4-1
CDR3nt: TGTGCCAGCAGCTTTTCAGCGGGCAACACTGAAGCTTTCTTT; CDR3aa: CASSFSAGNTEAFF; len: 14; d_gene: .; j_gene: TRBJ1-1; abundance: once; v_gene: TRBV7-3
CDR3nt: TGTGCCACCAGCAGGGGACAGCTAGGGGGAAACACCATATATTTT; CDR3aa: CATSRGQLGGNTIYF; len: 15; d_gene: TRBD1; j_gene: TRBJ1-3; abundance: .; v_gene: TRBV15
CDR3nt: TGTGCCAGCAGCGACCGCGGGGGCCCCACAGATACGCAGTATTTT; CDR3aa: CASSDRGGPTDTQYF; len: 15; d_gene: .; j_gene: TRBJ2-3; abundance: .; v_gene: TRBV3-1/TRBV3-2